The sequence of this T cell receptor beta chain was determined in a study of cytomegalovirus exposure and HLA in healthy donors. Study-level findings and limits: Analysis was performed later, and it showed HLA-associated TCR beta chains to be more clonally expanded than equally common others.

Worth noting for this clone: Its antigen is not known.

Use of 60 Vbeta and 13 Jbeta primers characterized the PCR. The method was immunoSEQ multiplex PCR; TCRdb's version includes in-frame clones alone and lacks a portion of them. The table lists about 130,000 clones, about 82% of them singletons, with 4.5% to 5% in the top ten. V dropped 2 bases and J dropped 2; count of bases not matched to a gene: 6. The CDR3 loop spans 15 amino acids. Germline CDR1 reads SGHTA; CDR2 reads FQGTGA. At collection, donors were nominally healthy, but unrecorded immune exposures were probable. This TCR derives from a man under 40 in good health. The chain uses TRBV7-3 and TRBJ2-7; 7 bases fit TRBD1. Material: PBMCs. The CDR3 DNA sequence: TGTGCCAGCAGCTTATATCAGGGGGATACCTACGAGCAGTACTTC. Translated: CASSLYQGDTYEQYF. Combining the CDR3 with reference TRBV7-3 and TRBJ2-7 gives the whole variable domain GAGVSQTPSNKVTEKGKYVELRCDPISGHTALYWYRQSLGQGPEFLIYFQGTGAADDSGLPNDRFFAVRPEGSVSTLKIQRTERGDSAVYLCASSLYQGDTYEQYFGPGTRLTVT.